Presented here are 9 T cell receptor beta chains from one specimen sequenced in a study of early T cells in non-severe SARS-CoV-2 infection. In TCRdb, the 5' RACE reads were re-called with MiXCR into one record per CDR3 protein. The sample has about 69,000 distinct CDR3 sequences, 12% seen once. The sequencing input was whole blood. These TCRs come from an adult who was a healthcare worker with PCR-confirmed SARS-CoV-2 infection or an uninfected control (not recorded which).

DNA of the CDR3: TGTGCCAGCAGCTTAGCACCTCAGGGTGAAGGAAAACTGTTTTTT. Translating gives CASSLAPQGEGKLFF. This sequence joins TRBV7-8 and TRBJ1-4, with D tentatively TRBD1 (5 bases). The CDR3 loop spans 15 amino acids. The V and J ends lost 0 bases and 10 bases respectively, with 15 bases between them. Germline CDR1 SGHVS, CDR2 FQNEAQ. The whole variable domain, filled in from reference TRBV7-8 and TRBJ1-4, reads GAGVSQSPRYKVAKRGQDVALRCDPISGHVSLFWYQQALGQGPEFLTYFQNEAQLDKSGLPSDRFFAERPEGSVSTLKIQRTQQEDSAVYLCASSLAPQGEGKLFFGSGTQLSVL.

This clonotype has just a few counts. J is TRBJ1-2 and V is TRBV6-1; the match to TRBD1 covers 7 bases. V lost 5 bases, J lost 4 bases, and 13 bases stayed unmatched. CDR1 is MNHNS and CDR2 is SASEGT in the germline V gene. The CDR3 spans 16 residues. CDR3 DNA sequence: TGTGCCAGCAGTCCATATGACTCGGGACAGTCCTATGGCTACACCTTC. This translates into CASSPYDSGQSYGYTF.

This clonotype has at least ten counts. This chain links TRBV2 with TRBJ2-3, with 12 bases identical to TRBD2. This CDR3 comprises 13 residues. J was trimmed by 6 bases and V by 7 bases; bases with no gene match: 2. Per the germline V gene, CDR1 is SNHLY and CDR2 is FYNNEI. The CDR3 DNA sequence: TGTGCCAGCACCGGACTAGCGGGGGATACGCAGTATTTT. The encoded protein is CASTGLAGDTQYF.

This chain joins TRBV29-1 and TRBJ1-1, with D maybe TRBD1 (6 bases). CDR3 length: 12 amino acids. V gave up 5 bases and J gave up 4 bases, with 11 bases separating them. Germline V gives CDR1 SQVTM, CDR2 ANQGSEA. The CDR3 is CSVRGAVTEAFF. CDR3 coding DNA: TGCAGCGTTCGGGGGGCGGTCACTGAAGCTTTCTTT. The entire variable domain, with the rest obtained from reference TRBV29-1 and TRBJ1-1, is as follows: SAVISQKPSRDICQRGTSLTIQCQVDSQVTMMFWYRQQPGQSLTLIATANQGSEATYESGFVIDKFPISRPNLTFSTLTVSNMSPEDSSIYLCSVRGAVTEAFFGQGTRLTVV.

This clonotype was detected many times. The chain carries TRBV6-5 and TRBJ2-5; D is possibly TRBD2 (5 bases). Trimming stripped 4 bases from V and 2 bases from J, with 14 bases between. The germline CDR1 and CDR2 sequences are MNHEY and SVGAGI. The CDR3 is 15 residues long. The CDR3: CASSSPRGSQETQYF. The CDR3, as DNA: TGTGCCAGCAGTTCCCCTCGGGGTTCACAAGAGACCCAGTACTTC.

This clonotype is termed medium-sized. The chain links TRBV9 to TRBJ2-2; no reliable D call. Germline V lookup: CDR1 SGDLS, CDR2 YYNGEE. The V gene lost 4 bases and the J gene lost 7 bases, with 20 bases spanning the gap. This CDR3 has 16 residues. The DNA for the CDR3 is TGTGCCAGCAGCTCCCCTACTACTCCTAGTGACGGGGAGCTGTTTTTT. This encodes CASSSPTTPSDGELFF.

This clonotype was seen more than once but under ten times. This sequence joins TRBV5-6 and TRBJ2-1; the D gene is possibly TRBD1 (5 bases). Germline V lookup: CDR1 SGHDT, CDR2 YYEEEE. Trimming cost V 2 bases and J 1 base, with 10 bases left between them. This CDR3 is 15 amino acids long. The CDR3 spells CASSFGRASYNEQFF. CDR3 coding DNA: TGTGCCAGCAGCTTTGGCAGGGCGTCCTACAATGAGCAGTTCTTC.

This clonotype was recorded many times. The chain links TRBV27 to TRBJ1-3, with D perhaps TRBD1 (6 bases). CDR1 and CDR2 from the germline V gene are MNHEY and SMNVEV (reference sequence). Between the trimmed V and J ends, which lost 5 bases and 11 bases, there was a span of 22 bases. CDR3 length: 15 residues. The CDR3 nucleotides are TGTGCCAGCAGTCCCGTGGGCAGGGGAGTACCGGCCATATATTTT. Translating gives CASSPVGRGVPAIYF.

This clonotype has a count of ten or more. V is TRBV4-1 and J is TRBJ1-1, with 7 bases that match TRBD1. Germline lookup yields CDR1 MGHRA and CDR2 YSYEKL. V shed 7 bases and J 1 base; nucleotides not matched to a gene: 6. This CDR3 has 14 amino acids. The CDR3 region is CASIRGGRNTEAFF. The CDR3 DNA sequence: TGCGCCAGCATACGAGGGGGCAGGAACACTGAAGCTTTCTTT.